The clone carrying this T cell receptor beta chain was picked up many times. The V end was cut by 7 bases, the J end by 1 base, with 19 bases between. The CDR3 extends over 16 amino acids. Germline loops: CDR1 KGHSH, CDR2 LQKENI. RNA transcripts served as the template for amplifying TCR beta CDR3 regions. With the HTBI primer set, the TCR CDR3 went through a first round of RT-PCR. TCRdb reprocessed the multiplex PCR reads via MiXCR and lists one record per CDR3 protein. This table holds about 560,000 distinct CDR3 sequences, approximately 15% found once. This sample was taken from a study of T cells in Graves' hyperthyroidism and ophthalmopathy.

The sample comprised blood. The chain is built from TRBV18 and TRBJ1-1; D not resolved. This TCR came from a woman between 18 and 29 years old with Graves' hyperthyroidism. For the CDR3, the DNA is TGTGCCAGCTTCAAAGAGTGGCCGGGATCGAACACTGAAGCTTTCTTT. It codes for CASFKEWPGSNTEAFF.